This T cell receptor (beta chain) appears in the sequencing data of a study of synovial regulatory T cells in juvenile arthritis. Study details: One patient received methotrexate plus infliximab; one lacked treatment information.

By frequency, this clone is large. What it binds is not known. Measured with immunoSEQ multiplex PCR; TCRdb has only the in-frame clones, and not every one. The table for this sample gives about 430 clones. Study-level findings and limits: TCR diversity was lower in inflammation-associated blood Treg cells than in other blood Treg cells.

The iaTreg subset was defined as HLA-DR+ Treg cells. The approximately 11 donors had active juvenile idiopathic arthritis, with 3 polyarticular and 8 oligoarticular cases. Median age approximately 12 years (roughly 2.2-22.9); median disease duration about 7 years (0.2-19.1). Germline CDR1 reads DFQATT; CDR2 reads SNEGSKA (reference sequence). The CDR3 has 11 residues. No nucleotide data were recorded. The chain recombines TRBV20-1 with TRBJ2-7; with no DNA, the TCRdb D assignment of TRBD1 cannot be verified. This clonotype originated in a donor aged 2-35 years with juvenile idiopathic arthritis. The sequenced sample consisted of Treg cells from blood. Described subset: HLA-DR+ inflammation-associated blood Treg cells. The CDR3 loop is CSAQGTYEQYF.